This TCR beta chain was sequenced during a study of blood T cell repertoires in COVID-19. Study in general: The United States, Italy and Spain provided the acute and convalescent COVID-19 samples.

The CDR3 contains 12 residues. Germline trimming cut 7 bases from V and 5 bases from J; bases unmatched to any gene: 4. Germline V gene data show CDR1 as LNHDA and CDR2 as SQIVND (reference sequence). Cohorts were based on clinical histories the participants reported. In the authors' methods: The assay estimated nucleated cells by amplifying reference gene primers. Data came from immunoSEQ multiplex PCR; TCRdb stores just in-frame clones and leaves some out. The V and J calls and the clone size are those of that table, but D and trimming were determined from the DNA. The sample lists 210,000 or so clones; 80% were seen once.

The TCR originated in a man aged 25-45 years with acute COVID-19. V gene TRBV19 combines with J gene TRBJ1-1; 7 nucleotides align to TRBD1. Sequencing used PBMCs or T cells enriched from blood (not recorded which). The CDR3 nucleotides are TGTGCCAGTAAGGGGACAGAAACTGAAGCTTTCTTT. Its translation is CASKGTETEAFF.